This passage covers 32 T cell receptor beta chains from one sample sequenced in a study of blood T cells in healthy people across ages. Alongside a J-beta primer mix, a sample-barcoded 5' primer served in a second PCR lasting about 7 to 12 cycles. Each CDR3 protein is one row after TCRdb ran MiXCR on the 5' RACE reads. This repertoire shows roughly 1,500,000 distinct CDR3 sequences, roughly 40% found once; its top ten account for 7.9%. The sample consisted of blood. Source of these receptors: a woman aged 18-30 years in good health.

The genes are TRBV28 and TRBJ2-2, with 8 bases that match TRBD1. J was trimmed by 1 base and V by 5 bases; bases with no gene match: 3. The CDR3 extends over 15 amino acids. Germline V lookup: CDR1 MDHEN, CDR2 SYDVKM. CDR3 region: CASSRQGMNTGELFF. CDR3 DNA: TGTGCCAGCAGTCGACAGGGGATGAACACCGGGGAGCTGTTTTTT.

This clonotype was seen a few times. The chain uses TRBV10-3 and TRBJ2-1; 13 nucleotides match TRBD2. The germline V gene has CDR1 ENHRY and CDR2 SYGVKD. V was clipped by 0 bases and J by 7 bases; unmatched bases: 6. CDR3 length equals 17 residues. The CDR3 is CAISESRGTSGINEQFF. In DNA, the CDR3 is TGTGCCATCAGTGAGTCCCGGGGGACTAGCGGGATAAATGAGCAGTTCTTC.

Only a few counts were recorded for this clonotype. The CDR3: CASSEYTGVSTDTQYF. Written as DNA, the CDR3 is TGTGCCAGCAGTGAATATACAGGGGTAAGCACAGATACGCAGTATTTT. This chain joins TRBV25-1 and TRBJ2-3; TRBD1 matches at 7 bases. Trimming at V came to 0 bases and at J to 0 bases, leaving 3 bases not matched to a gene. Germline CDR1 and CDR2: MGHDK and SYGVNS. This CDR3 has 16 residues.

The V gene is TRBV5-1, the J gene TRBJ2-5, with 8 bases that match TRBD1. Trimming cost V 3 bases and J 2 bases; bases outside gene matches: 15. Germline-derived CDR1 and CDR2 are SGHRS and YFSETQ. There are 18 residues in the CDR3. The CDR3 nucleotides read TGCGCCAGCAGCTGGACCAGATGGACAGGGTGGGGACAAGAGACCCAGTACTTC. Protein product: CASSWTRWTGWGQETQYF. The full variable domain, with the rest looked up from reference TRBV5-1 and TRBJ2-5, is KAGVTQTPRYLIKTRGQQVTLSCSPISGHRSVSWYQQTPGQGLQFLFEYFSETQRNKGNFPGRFSGRQFSNSRSEMNVSTLELGDSALYLCASSWTRWTGWGQETQYFGPGTRLLVL.

The rearrangement uses TRBV7-2 and TRBJ2-5, with D possibly TRBD2 on 6 matching bases. With 5 bases removed from V and 11 bases from J, the gap between germline ends came to 18 bases. The CDR3 is 13 amino acids. Per germline, CDR1 SGHTA and CDR2 FQGNSA. This CDR3 is CASSGDYSGEQYF. The CDR3 DNA sequence: TGTGCCAGCAGCGGTGATTACTCGGGAGAGCAGTACTTC.

This clonotype was counted only a few times. The chain links TRBV27 to TRBJ1-5; possibly TRBD1 for D (6 bases). The CDR3 has 14 residues. V lost 10 bases to trimming and J lost 0 bases, with 13 bases between them. Germline V gene sequence: CDR1 MNHEY, CDR2 SMNVEV (reference sequence). Written as DNA, the CDR3 is TGTGCCAAGGTCAAGGGGGGTAGCAATCAGCCCCAGCATTTT. Its translation: CAKVKGGSNQPQHF.

The chain is built from TRBV6-1 and TRBJ2-1, with 7 bases identical to TRBD1. The DNA end lines up better with TRBJ2-7; the J call may be wrong. This CDR3 spans 12 amino acids. CDR1 and CDR2 from the germline V gene are MNHNS and SASEGT. CDR3 loop: CASSPRQGQQYF. As DNA, the CDR3 is TGTGCCAGCAGTCCACGACAGGGACAGCAGTACTTC.

The chain couples TRBV6-6 to TRBJ2-1; D may be TRBD2 (6 bases). The germline CDR1 and CDR2 sequences are MNHNY and SVGAGI (reference sequence). Trimming stripped 7 bases from V and 0 bases from J, with 10 bases between. The CDR3 spans 14 residues. The CDR3 sequence: CASTGVSSYNEQFF. As DNA, the CDR3 is TGTGCCAGCACGGGGGTGAGCTCCTACAATGAGCAGTTCTTC.

The chain combines TRBV3-1 with TRBJ1-5, with unresolved D. Trimming removed 1 base at V and 7 bases at J, with 11 bases between. CDR1 is LGHDT and CDR2 is YNNKEL in the germline V gene (reference sequence). The CDR3 totals 14 residues. CDR3 amino acids: CASSQGDVRQPQHF. DNA for the CDR3: TGTGCCAGCAGCCAAGGAGACGTTCGGCAGCCCCAGCATTTT.

This clonotype was counted only a few times. J is TRBJ2-5 and V is TRBV5-1, with D perhaps TRBD2 (6 bases). CDR1 is SGHRS and CDR2 is YFSETQ in the germline V gene. The V end was cut by 0 bases, the J end by 3 bases, with 12 bases between. The CDR3 totals 15 residues. CDR3 in DNA: TGCGCCAGCAGCTTGGGCGGGACGGCTAAAGAGACCCAGTACTTC. Its translation is CASSLGGTAKETQYF. The full variable domain, completed using reference TRBV5-1 and TRBJ2-5, is KAGVTQTPRYLIKTRGQQVTLSCSPISGHRSVSWYQQTPGQGLQFLFEYFSETQRNKGNFPGRFSGRQFSNSRSEMNVSTLELGDSALYLCASSLGGTAKETQYFGPGTRLLVL.

The rearrangement joins TRBV7-9 to TRBJ2-5, with D hard to call. Gene TRBJ2-7 matches the end of the DNA better, so the J call may be wrong. This CDR3 has 13 residues. CDR1 and CDR2 from the germline V gene are SEHNR and FQNEAQ (reference sequence). The DNA of the CDR3 is TGTGCCAGCAGCCCCTTGAGTCACTACGAGCAGTACTTC. Its protein product is CASSPLSHYEQYF.

This clonotype appeared once. The rearrangement uses TRBV6-1 and TRBJ2-2, with D possibly being TRBD1 (6 bases). V lost 4 bases and J 3 bases, leaving 18 bases between the germline ends. This CDR3 spans 17 amino acids. Germline V gives CDR1 MNHNS, CDR2 SASEGT. CDR3 region: CASSGGLLPADTGELFF. The CDR3 DNA sequence: TGTGCCAGCAGTGGGGGGCTACTACCTGCGGACACCGGGGAGCTGTTTTTT.

The rearrangement joins TRBV4-1 to TRBJ1-2, with no clear D. This CDR3 spans 16 amino acids. CDR1 is MGHRA and CDR2 is YSYEKL in the germline V gene. V was trimmed by 0 bases and J by 8 bases, leaving 19 bases between them. The CDR3 DNA sequence: TGCGCCAGCAGCCAAGATCGGGAGAACCTCTCGGAAGGCTACACCTTC. Protein: CASSQDRENLSEGYTF.

The CDR3 sequence: CASGSSLAGGTGELFF. In DNA, the CDR3 is TGTGCCAGCGGGTCCAGTCTAGCGGGGGGTACCGGGGAGCTGTTTTTT. V is TRBV7-2 and J is TRBJ2-2; 11 bases map to TRBD2. V shed 8 bases and J 5 bases; nucleotides not matched to a gene: 10. Germline-derived CDR1 and CDR2 are SGHTA and FQGNSA. This CDR3 is built from 16 residues.

The table lists this clonotype with a few counts. The chain has TRBV7-2 and TRBJ2-1, with D uncertain. CDR1 and CDR2 (germline): SGHTA, FQGNSA. Trimming took 7 bases from V and 10 from J, leaving 17 bases between them. The CDR3 is 13 residues long. CDR3 DNA sequence: TGTGCCAGCACCCCGGACCCGTCAGCCGAGCAGTTCTTC. Encoded protein: CASTPDPSAEQFF.

The sample holds a few counts of this clonotype. The V gene is TRBV7-6, the J gene TRBJ2-1; TRBD1 or TRBD2 may be the D gene (7 bases each). The CDR3 is made up of 18 amino acids. V lost 2 bases and J 10 bases, leaving 27 bases between the germline ends. The germline CDR1 and CDR2 sequences are SGHVS and FNYEAQ. In DNA, the CDR3 is TGTGCCAGCAGCTTATCTCTCAGCAGCGGGACTTCAGGGGGGGAGCAGTTCTTC. Translated, it gives CASSLSLSSGTSGGEQFF.

Notes on this clonotype: Lacking the conserved final phenylalanine or tryptophan, this CDR3 likely reflects a read error. The chain employs TRBV12-3 or TRBV12-4 and TRBJ1-2, with D uncertain. The CDR3 contains 16 residues. V lost 5 bases and J lost 0, with 16 bases in between. CDR3 region: CASSPGPDQANYGYTS. The DNA of the CDR3 is TGTGCCAGCAGTCCCGGACCCGACCAAGCTAACTATGGCTACACCTCC.

The V and J genes are TRBV27 and TRBJ1-2, with D uncertain. Germline V gene lookup returns CDR1 MNHEY and CDR2 SMNVEV (reference sequence). The length of the CDR3 is 14 residues. Trimming left V 2 bases short and J 5 bases short, with 12 bases between. CDR3 sequence: CASSLGEGRYGYTF. The CDR3 region has the DNA TGTGCCAGCAGTTTAGGTGAAGGAAGATATGGCTACACCTTC.

J is TRBJ2-1 and V is TRBV3-1, with TRBD2 matching 9 bases. The CDR3 contains 15 residues. Germline CDR1 reads LGHDT; CDR2 reads YNNKEL (reference sequence). The trim removed 7 bases at V and 3 bases at J, leaving 7 bases unmatched. The CDR3 region has the DNA TGTGCCAGCAAGATGGGAGCGGGAGGCTACAATGAGCAGTTCTTC. This encodes CASKMGAGGYNEQFF.

The J gene is TRBJ2-6, the V gene TRBV20-1; D is unresolved. This CDR3 contains 14 residues. Germline CDR1 DFQATT, CDR2 SNEGSKA (reference sequence). The V and J ends lost 6 bases and 0 bases respectively, with 9 bases between them. CDR3 loop: CSAARSSGANVLTF. The DNA of the CDR3 is TGCAGTGCCGCGAGGTCCTCTGGGGCCAACGTCCTGACTTTC.

This clonotype was seen only a few times. The gene calls are TRBV4-1 and TRBJ2-6; no definite D call. CDR3 length: 18 amino acids. Germline CDR1 and CDR2: MGHRA and YSYEKL. The germline V and J ends were trimmed by 0 bases and 1 base, with 13 bases remaining between them. In DNA form, the CDR3 reads TGCGCCAGCAGCCAAGATGCGCATTTTGTATCTGGGGCCAACGTCCTGACTTTC. Translated, it gives CASSQDAHFVSGANVLTF.

In its sample, this clonotype was seen once. The chain links TRBV12-3 or TRBV12-4 to TRBJ1-2, with D uncertain. Between the trimmed V and J ends, which lost 6 bases and 7 bases, there was a span of 12 bases. The CDR3 has 12 amino acids. The CDR3 loop is CASSRVESGYTF. In DNA form, the CDR3 reads TGTGCCAGCAGCCGAGTTGAGAGTGGCTACACCTTC.

The chain recombines TRBV20-1 with TRBJ2-1; D not certain. This CDR3 contains 11 residues. In germline, CDR1 is DFQATT, CDR2 SNEGSKA (reference sequence). The V end was cut by 3 bases, the J end by 8 bases, with 8 bases between. The CDR3 spells CSASTIYEQFF. The CDR3 region has the DNA TGCAGTGCTAGCACGATCTATGAGCAGTTCTTC.

The chain couples TRBV18 to TRBJ2-3; D might be TRBD1 or TRBD2, each matching 5 bases. CDR3 size: 16 residues. Germline V gives CDR1 KGHSH, CDR2 LQKENI. Trimming removed 3 bases at V and 2 bases at J, with 15 bases between. This chain's CDR3 is CASSPPVGTYTDTQYF. The CDR3 coding sequence is TGTGCCAGCTCACCCCCGGTGGGGACCTACACAGATACGCAGTATTTT.

The V and J genes are TRBV21-1 and TRBJ2-2; the table assigns TRBD2, which was not confirmed against the DNA. TRBV21-1 is recorded as a pseudogene. The CDR3 sequence is 19 residues long. Here the CDR3 reads CASSKALAGGPLNTGELFF. CDR3 DNA sequence: TGTGCCAGCAGCAAAGCGCTAGCGGGAGGGCCGTTGAACACCGGGGAGCTGTTTTTT.

J is TRBJ2-3 and V is TRBV12-3 or TRBV12-4; D gene unclear. This CDR3 has 14 amino acids. Deletions cut 6 bases from V and 2 bases from J, with 12 bases between. This CDR3 reads CASRWGPNTDTQYF. The CDR3, as DNA: TGTGCCAGCAGATGGGGTCCGAACACAGATACGCAGTATTTT.

The V call is TRBV2, the J call TRBJ2-7; D remains ambiguous. Germline CDR1 reads SNHLY; CDR2 reads FYNNEI. The germline V and J ends were trimmed by 10 bases and 0 bases, with 10 bases remaining between them. This CDR3 comprises 12 residues. CDR3 DNA: TGTGCCATCCGGACGTACTCCTACGAGCAGTACTTC. It yields the protein CAIRTYSYEQYF.

The rearrangement uses TRBV3-1 and TRBJ2-3; 8 bases are a match to TRBD2. The CDR3 contains 16 residues. Germline lookup yields CDR1 LGHDT and CDR2 YNNKEL (reference sequence). With 6 bases clipped from V and 0 bases from J, the junction kept 8 bases outside the gene matches. CDR3 coding DNA: TGTGCCAGCAGTCGGGGGGGCCTGGAAAGCACAGATACGCAGTATTTT. Protein sequence: CASSRGGLESTDTQYF.

This clonotype came up a few times. V and J are TRBV29-1 and TRBJ1-2; 9 nucleotides line up with TRBD1. The CDR3 spans 12 residues. Germline CDR1 is SQVTM and CDR2 is ANQGSEA. With 5 bases clipped from V and 12 bases from J, the junction kept 10 bases outside the gene matches. Here the CDR3 DNA reads TGCAGCGTTCCCGGGACAGGGTATGGGGACACCTTC. It translates to CSVPGTGYGDTF.

V and J are TRBV4-1 and TRBJ2-2; D is unclear. The CDR3 length is 14 residues. Germline V gene sequence: CDR1 MGHRA, CDR2 YSYEKL. Trimming took 6 bases from V and 4 from J, leaving 12 bases between them. The CDR3 reads CASSRGLVTGELFF. The CDR3 nucleotides read TGCGCCAGCAGTCGAGGTCTAGTCACCGGGGAGCTGTTTTTT.

This clonotype was observed once. The CDR3 coding sequence is TGTGCTAGTGGTCCTGGGACTAGCGGGTTGTCAGATACGCAGTATTTT. Amino acids: CASGPGTSGLSDTQYF. The chain joins TRBV12-5 to TRBJ2-3; the match to TRBD2 covers 12 bases. CDR1 and CDR2 (germline): LGHNT, FRNRAP. Trimming cost V 5 bases and J 4 bases; bases outside gene matches: 7. The CDR3 length is 16 residues.

As for this clonotype: Mismatch with germline at one junction end may stem from a read error. V usage is TRBV10-3 and J usage is TRBJ2-3; either TRBD1 or TRBD2 may supply D (5 bases each). The CDR3 covers 14 residues. The germline V gene encodes CDR1 ENHRY and CDR2 SYGVKD. CDR3 in DNA: TGTGCCATCAGTGGGGCAGGAGGCACAGGTACGCAGTATTTT. It translates to CAISGAGGTGTQYF.